A selection of T cell receptor beta chains follows, all from one sample in a study of T cell repertoires in cytomegalovirus infection. TCRdb processed the reads anew with MiXCR; each CDR3 protein has one entry. Of approximately 490,000 distinct CDR3 sequences in the sample, about 11% were seen once. The sample was PBMCs. These receptors were taken from a human donor in good health (CMV status not recorded). Some clones in this sample may be carry-over from other donors' samples. Both conserved end residues are part of each CDR3. The order of the fields is V gene, J gene, clone size, D gene, CDR3 protein, CDR3 DNA. D genes are given only for firm matches. Only part of the rows carry a size: once, few, many, or a class if the clone is expanded.

TRBV19,TRBJ1-2,.,.,CASSIPFTGTYGYTF,TGTGCCAGTAGTATCCCCTTTACAGGGACCTATGGCTACACCTTC
TRBV7-3,TRBJ2-2,many,.,CASTWGIGGELFF,TGTGCCAGCACTTGGGGAATTGGCGGGGAGCTGTTTTTT
TRBV7-3,TRBJ2-5,.,TRBD2,CASSLSSGTSGRETQYF,TGTGCCAGCAGCTTATCTTCCGGGACTAGCGGGCGGGAGACCCAGTACTTC
TRBV6-1,TRBJ2-3,many,TRBD2,CASIRRGGTDTQYF,TGTGCCAGCATCAGACGGGGGGGAACAGATACGCAGTATTTT
TRBV4-2,TRBJ2-6,many,.,CASSLGQQGANVLTF,TGTGCCAGCAGCCTCGGACAGCAAGGGGCCAACGTCCTGACTTTC
TRBV12-3/TRBV12-4,TRBJ2-3,many,.,CASSFRGRYTDTQYF,TGTGCCAGCAGTTTTCGAGGGCGGTACACAGATACGCAGTATTTT
TRBV11-2,TRBJ2-5,many,.,CASSPGQAQGTQYF,TGTGCCAGCAGCCCCGGACAAGCCCAGGGGACCCAGTACTTC
TRBV7-2,TRBJ2-7,many,TRBD2,CASSFGGGTPSSYEQYF,TGTGCCAGCAGCTTCGGGGGGGGGACACCGAGCTCCTACGAGCAGTACTTC
TRBV2,TRBJ1-2,.,.,CASSSQGVDGYTF,TGTGCCAGCAGTTCACAAGGCGTGGATGGCTACACCTTC
TRBV7-8,TRBJ1-2,many,.,CASSSPRQQLYGYTF,TGTGCCAGCAGCTCCCCCCGACAGCAACTCTATGGCTACACCTTC
TRBV7-2,TRBJ2-5,many,TRBD1,CASSLALDRFPRETQYF,TGTGCCAGCAGCTTAGCGCTGGACAGGTTCCCTCGGGAGACCCAGTACTTC
TRBV7-9,TRBJ1-2,many,.,CASSPRRGPGHGYTF,TGTGCCAGCAGCCCCCGACGGGGGCCCGGGCATGGCTACACCTTC
TRBV5-4,TRBJ2-5,few,TRBD2,CASSSKASGQETQYF,TGTGCCAGCAGCTCCAAAGCTAGCGGCCAAGAGACCCAGTACTTC
TRBV6-1,TRBJ1-2,many,.,CASTGVRGGTGYTF,TGTGCCAGCACCGGAGTGAGAGGGGGGACTGGCTACACCTTC
TRBV5-6,TRBJ2-7,many,.,CASSLGDFRQYF,TGTGCCAGCAGCTTGGGGGACTTCAGACAGTACTTC
TRBV5-4,TRBJ2-2,many,TRBD2,CASSSPGLTSGELFF,TGTGCCAGCAGCTCCCCGGGACTAACTTCGGGGGAGCTGTTTTTT